This T cell receptor (beta chain) was recovered during a study of metastatic and nonmetastatic thyroid tumors. Per the authors' pipeline: Researchers built a distant-metastasis classifier for papillary thyroid cancer that drew on CDR3 differences across clinicopathological groups. TCRdb re-clonotyped the PCR reads through MiXCR. Clone size and V and J calls follow TCRdb, not the original study. The sample consists of about 11,000 clones, under 30% of them appearing once. Study-wide findings and caveats: Across blood and tumor, TCR beta diversity in malignant thyroid tumors was reportedly significantly higher than in benign nodules.

Germline V gene lookup returns CDR1 MDHEN and CDR2 SYDVKM. CDR3 size: 17 residues. The V and J ends lost 1 base and 0 bases respectively, with 13 bases between them. This clone appeared a few times. As yet, its antigen is unknown. Before thyroid surgery, none of the patients had received any treatment. The sample comprised tumor tissue. The chain recombines TRBV28 with TRBJ1-5; possibly TRBD1 for D (6 bases). The sequence was obtained from a male donor with papillary thyroid cancer or a benign thyroid nodule (not recorded which). Some clones in this sample may be carry-over from other donors' samples. CDR3 DNA sequence: TGTGCCAGCAGTTTATTGCCAGGGGCGAATAGCAATCAGCCCCAGCATTTT. Translation: CASSLLPGANSNQPQHF. Combining the CDR3 with reference TRBV28 and TRBJ1-5 gives the whole variable domain DVKVTQSSRYLVKRTGEKVFLECVQDMDHENMFWYRQDPGLGLRLIYFSYDVKMKEKGDIPEGYSVSREKKERFSLILESASTNQTSMYLCASSLLPGANSNQPQHFGDGTRLSIL.